The 2 T cell receptor beta chains reported below all come from one sample, sequenced in a study of graft-versus-host responses after intestinal transplantation. The antigens these receptors bind are not known. Here immunoSEQ multiplex PCR was the method, and the copy in TCRdb shows in-frame clones only, minus some. Counted here are about 71,000 clones, about 94% occurring once; the ten biggest clones make up around 0.51%. Sequenced here: unstimulated CD8+ T cells sorted from spleen or lymph node cells, sampled before intestinal transplant. Source of these receptors: a human donor who received an intestinal transplant.

The V and J genes are TRBV18 and TRBJ2-2; 8 positions agree with TRBD2. The germline V gene encodes CDR1 KGHSH and CDR2 LQKENI. The CDR3 has 16 amino acids. With V trimmed by 0 bases and J by 1 base, 1 base remained unmatched. CDR3 loop: CASSPPSGVNTGELFF. The CDR3 nucleotides read TGTGCCAGCTCACCACCTAGCGGGGTGAACACCGGGGAGCTGTTTTTT.

The rearrangement uses TRBV19 and TRBJ2-1; 12 bases agree with TRBD2. There are 18 residues in the CDR3. CDR1 LNHDA and CDR2 SQIVND come from the germline V gene (reference sequence). V dropped 4 bases and J dropped 4; count of bases not matched to a gene: 11. As DNA, the CDR3 is TGTGCCAGTAGTAACCGACTAGCGGGAGAGAGGGTGTACAATGAGCAGTTCTTC. The encoded protein is CASSNRLAGERVYNEQFF.